Following are 5 T cell receptor beta chains from one sample sequenced in a study of blood T cell repertoires in COVID-19 (dated by TCRdb to 2019 to 2021). The library was generated by the immunoSEQ multiplex PCR assay. Drawn from immuneACCESS, this table holds only the in-frame rearrangements with V and J called that TCRdb kept. Clones are partly lost; checked studies trace under half to an unresolved V gene and leave the rest unexplained. The sample table contains over 150,000 clones; only one count was recorded for approximately 80% of them. 9.5% to 15% of the sample goes to the ten largest clones. Sequenced input: peripheral blood. These receptors were taken from a woman aged 80 or over with COVID-19, enrolled during active disease.

The rearrangement joins TRBV18 to TRBJ2-7; a weak D match, TRBD1 (6 bases). This CDR3 has 14 residues. The V and J ends lost 0 bases and 5 bases respectively, with 11 bases between them. The germline gives CDR1 KGHSH, CDR2 LQKENI. CDR3 sequence: CASSPPRDNHEQYF. CDR3 DNA: TGTGCCAGCTCACCACCTCGGGACAACCACGAGCAGTACTTC.

The V gene is TRBV28, the J gene TRBJ1-3; D is perhaps TRBD1 (6 bases). Trimming stripped 3 bases from V and 2 bases from J, with 20 bases between. Looked up from germline, CDR1 is MDHEN and CDR2 is SYDVKM. This CDR3 contains 18 residues. The CDR3 sequence: CASSLNVGRGGAGNTIYF. As DNA, the CDR3 is TGTGCCAGCAGTTTGAACGTGGGCAGGGGCGGTGCTGGAAACACCATATATTTT.

In DNA form, the CDR3 reads TGTGCCAGCAGAACAGGGGTTCAGCCCCAGCATTTT. Its protein is CASRTGVQPQHF. This chain connects TRBV7-3 to TRBJ1-5; 7 bases line up with TRBD1. The germline V gene has CDR1 SGHTA and CDR2 FQGTGA. J gave up 6 bases and V 6 bases, and 2 bases lay outside the gene matches. The CDR3 length is 12 residues.

This rearrangement joins TRBV12-3 or TRBV12-4 to TRBJ1-2; perhaps TRBD1 as D (5 bases). The CDR3 consists of 11 residues. Trimming stripped 4 bases from V and 10 bases from J, with 10 bases between. CDR3 coding DNA: TGTGCCAGCAGTTGGGGGGAGTTCTACACCTTC. Its protein is CASSWGEFYTF.

V is TRBV6-2 or TRBV6-3 and J is TRBJ1-5; perhaps TRBD1 as D (5 bases). Germline CDR1 MNHEY, CDR2 SVGEGT. Trimming stripped 5 bases from V and 3 bases from J, with 14 bases between. The CDR3 has 15 amino acids. CDR3 sequence (DNA): TGTGCCAGCAGTCCCGCTAGACAGAACAATCAGCCCCAGCATTTT. This gives the protein CASSPARQNNQPQHF.